This T cell receptor beta chain was recovered during a study of OX40 agonist ivuxolimab in advanced cancers. Overall study: Patients were infused with ivuxolimab every 2 weeks at 0.01 to 10 mg/kg.

Sequencing used immunoSEQ multiplex PCR; TCRdb keeps in-frame clones, though not all of them. The sample records tens of thousands of clones, around 84% being singletons. Deletions cut 3 bases from V and 4 bases from J, with 25 bases between. The CDR3 is made up of 18 amino acids. CDR1 SGHRS and CDR2 YFSETQ come from the germline V gene. The TCR was taken from an adult with an advanced solid tumor such as melanoma, head and neck, liver or kidney cancer. The chain is built from TRBV5-1 and TRBJ1-2; possibly TRBD1 for D (6 bases). This sample comprised CD4+ or CD8+ T cells sorted from blood, obtained in a trial of the OX40 agonist ivuxolimab. In DNA form, the CDR3 reads TGCGCCAGCAGCTCGGCCCCACCTTCGGGGGCTAATTTCTATGGCTACACCTTC. Its translation: CASSSAPPSGANFYGYTF.